This T cell receptor beta chain appears in the sequencing data of a study of blood T cell repertoires in COVID-19. Looking at the study overall: Spain, Italy and the United States supplied samples that represented acute and convalescent COVID-19. T cells, B-cell-depleted T cells, or PBMCs supplied cDNA or gDNA.

Deletions cut 2 bases from V and 4 bases from J, with 9 bases between. Germline CDR1 and CDR2: MDHEN and SYDVKM. This CDR3 is built from 13 residues. Sequencing used immunoSEQ multiplex PCR; TCRdb keeps in-frame clones, though not all of them. The sample has around 120,000 clones, 60% to 85% seen once; the top ten hold more than 0.8%. The source of this sequence is a human donor with acute or convalescent COVID-19. The donor label of this sample is uncertain. This rearrangement joins TRBV28 to TRBJ2-7; possible D gene TRBD1, 5 bases. Material for sequencing was peripheral blood. CDR3 region: CASSLLTDYEQYF. CDR3 DNA: TGTGCCAGCAGTTTACTGACAGATTACGAGCAGTACTTC.